Given below is one TCR beta chain in context. Some clones are missing from TCRdb's copy, which holds only in-frame ones; the method was immunoSEQ multiplex PCR. The data hold some 500,000 clones, with approximately 92% observed a single time. The data are from a study of Ad26.COV2.S vaccination and SARS-CoV-2 variants. The treatment is: 19 received Ad26.COV2.S at low or high dose, single or two shots; about 5 received placebo; per-sample allocation not given. Sampling occurred on day 63 after the first vaccine or placebo injection. Material: peripheral blood, obtained in a trial of Ad26.COV2.S vaccine versus placebo. The TCR originated in a person between 18 and 60 years old who received the Ad26.COV2.S COVID-19 vaccine or a placebo.

The CDR3 loop is CASSVQGAGELFF. CDR3 DNA sequence: TGTGCCAGCAGCGTGCAGGGTGCCGGGGAGCTGTTTTTT. The chain is built from TRBV6-2 or TRBV6-3 and TRBJ2-2; D might be TRBD1 (5 bases). CDR3 length: 13 residues. Germline V lookup: CDR1 MNHEY, CDR2 SVGEGT. Trimming pared 6 bases from V and 6 bases from J, leaving 11 bases between.